These 4 T cell receptor beta chains were all obtained from the same sample, sequenced in a study of graft-versus-host responses after intestinal transplantation. These receptors' antigens are unknown. Sequencing used immunoSEQ multiplex PCR; TCRdb keeps in-frame clones, though not all of them. Seen here are about 94,000 clones, around nine tenths observed once, and the top ten hold nearly 0.5%. Source: unstimulated CD8+ T cells sorted from spleen or lymph node cells, taken before intestinal transplant. The receptor source for this set is a human donor who received an intestinal transplant.

This chain uses TRBV5-1 with TRBJ2-5; 10 nucleotides line up with TRBD2. V lost 0 bases to trimming and J lost 3 bases; unmatched junction nucleotides: 5. The germline V gene has CDR1 SGHRS and CDR2 YFSETQ. This CDR3 contains 16 residues. The CDR3 spells CASSLGLAGVEETQYF. CDR3 bases: TGCGCCAGCAGCTTGGGTCTAGCGGGGGTGGAAGAGACCCAGTACTTC.

The J gene is TRBJ1-6, the V gene TRBV6-1; D may be TRBD1 (5 bases). The germline V and J ends were trimmed by 3 bases and 13 bases, with 13 bases remaining between them. This CDR3 has 13 amino acids. CDR1 and CDR2 (germline): MNHNS, SASEGT. Here the CDR3 reads CASSEGPTVPLHF. The CDR3, as DNA: TGTGCCAGCAGTGAGGGGCCAACGGTTCCCCTCCACTTT.

This clone appeared a single time. This chain joins TRBV11-3 and TRBJ2-1, with TRBD2 matching over 11 bases. CDR1 is SGHNT and CDR2 is YENEEA in the germline V gene. The V and J ends lost 1 base and 8 bases, in that order; junction bases with no gene match: 7. CDR3 length: 16 residues. The CDR3 bases are TGTGCCAGCAGCTTAGGAGGTAGCGGGAGGGCGGATGAGCAGTTCTTC. Its translation: CASSLGGSGRADEQFF.

This clone has a single count. V and J are TRBV27 and TRBJ2-2, with TRBD1 as a possible D gene (5 bases). The CDR3 runs 14 residues. Germline lookup yields CDR1 MNHEY and CDR2 SMNVEV (reference sequence). Trimming cost V 2 bases and J 6 bases, with 10 bases left between them. The CDR3 sequence: CASSLTQGPGELFF. The CDR3, as DNA: TGTGCCAGCAGTTTAACCCAGGGTCCCGGGGAGCTGTTTTTT.